The 10 T cell receptor beta chains listed next were all sequenced from one sample in a study of T cells in Graves' hyperthyroidism and ophthalmopathy. Amplification of TCR beta CDR3 regions used RNA as the template. Initially, a first-round RT-PCR of the TCR CDR3 employed the HTBI primer set. TCRdb re-called the multiplex PCR reads through MiXCR, storing one row per CDR3 protein. This table holds about 700,000 distinct CDR3 sequences, 14% found once. The sample comprised blood. The receptors here all came from a woman between 18 and 29 years old with Graves' hyperthyroidism.

This clonotype was observed at least ten times. V and J are TRBV6-5 and TRBJ2-3; D may be TRBD1 or TRBD2 (5 bases each). This CDR3 is built from 14 residues. Germline CDR1 reads MNHEY; CDR2 reads SVGAGI. The V gene lost 0 bases and the J gene lost 4 bases, with 8 bases spanning the gap. The CDR3 here is CASSYSRDADTQYF. The CDR3, as DNA: TGTGCCAGCAGTTACTCCAGGGACGCAGATACGCAGTATTTT.

In this sample, this clonotype turned up many times. This sequence joins TRBV7-9 and TRBJ2-1, with 10 bases matching TRBD2. V lost 7 bases to trimming and J lost 6 bases; unmatched junction nucleotides: 24. Germline CDR1 SEHNR, CDR2 FQNEAQ (reference sequence). CDR3 size: 20 residues. CDR3 bases: TGTGCCAGCACCAGGGGCCTAGCGGGAGCGCCTGGGGTCTCTGGCAATGAGCAGTTCTTC. Translation: CASTRGLAGAPGVSGNEQFF.

The rearrangement uses TRBV7-9 and TRBJ2-3; the D is unclear. Germline V CDR1 and CDR2: SEHNR, FQNEAQ (reference sequence). The CDR3 consists of 13 residues. Trimming cost V 5 bases and J 2 bases, with 8 bases left between them. The CDR3 sequence: CASSHGATDTQYF. Written as DNA, the CDR3 is TGTGCCAGCAGCCATGGCGCCACAGATACGCAGTATTTT.

V gene TRBV5-4 combines with J gene TRBJ2-1, with TRBD1 matching over 9 bases. Germline CDR1 is SGHNT and CDR2 is YYREEE (reference sequence). The CDR3 extends over 15 amino acids. Germline trimming cut 2 bases from V and 5 bases from J; bases unmatched to any gene: 5. The CDR3 nucleotides are TGTGCCAGCAGCTTCGGACAGGGGTGGGACAATGAGCAGTTCTTC. Its protein is CASSFGQGWDNEQFF.

The V gene is TRBV7-9, the J gene TRBJ1-1; 8 bases are shared with TRBD1. There are 18 residues in the CDR3. The germline V gene encodes CDR1 SEHNR and CDR2 FQNEAQ (reference sequence). V was pared by 1 base and J by 1 base, with 11 bases of the junction left unmatched. The CDR3 nucleotides read TGTGCCAGCAGCTTAGATCCGACAGGGGCCCCTCCGAACACTGAAGCTTTCTTT. Its protein product is CASSLDPTGAPPNTEAFF.

A few counts support this clonotype. The genes are TRBV6-6 and TRBJ2-1; D gene unclear. Deletions cut 2 bases from V and 9 bases from J, with 11 bases between. Looked up from germline, CDR1 is MNHNY and CDR2 is SVGAGI (reference sequence). This CDR3 comprises 13 residues. The CDR3 sequence is CASSYEARGEQFF. As DNA, the CDR3 is TGTGCCAGCAGTTACGAGGCGCGCGGTGAGCAGTTCTTC.

J is TRBJ1-2 and V is TRBV30; D might be TRBD1 (6 bases). Germline CDR1 reads GTSNPN; CDR2 reads SVGIG (reference sequence). Trimming took off 3 bases at V and 4 bases at J, with 18 bases between the two ends. This CDR3 spans 15 amino acids. CDR3 nucleotide sequence: TGTGCCTGGAGAACATTCAGGGGTCGTGGCTATGGCTACACCTTC. It is translated as CAWRTFRGRGYGYTF.

This clonotype was found many times. At one end, the junction sequence differs from germline, possibly due to a read error. The chain carries TRBV7-2 and TRBJ2-1; 8 bases align to TRBD1. Germline CDR1 SGHTA, CDR2 FQGNSA. The CDR3 sequence is 15 residues long. The CDR3 coding sequence is TGTGCCAGCACCTTAGTTGGGGGGACAGGCAATGAGCAGTTCTTC. Residues: CASTLVGGTGNEQFF.

The J gene is TRBJ2-7, the V gene TRBV18, with D perhaps TRBD2 (5 bases). Trimming stripped 0 bases from V and 6 bases from J, with 12 bases between. CDR3 length equals 14 residues. Germline values: CDR1 KGHSH, CDR2 LQKENI. The CDR3 DNA is TGTGCCAGCTCACCACCGGGAGTGCTCGCCGAGCAGTACTTC. This sequence encodes CASSPPGVLAEQYF.

V is TRBV11-3 and J is TRBJ2-7; D is ambiguous. Per germline, CDR1 SGHNT and CDR2 YENEEA. With 5 bases removed from V and 7 bases from J, the gap between germline ends came to 15 bases. This CDR3 spans 13 amino acids. The CDR3 protein is CASSDRIVKEQYF. The CDR3 DNA reads as TGTGCCAGCAGCGATAGAATAGTCAAGGAGCAGTACTTC.